A selection of T cell receptor beta chains follows, all from one sample in a study of T-cell reconstitution after alpha-beta-depleted transplantation in children. One entry per CDR3 protein results from TCRdb running MiXCR on the PCR reads. The data contain roughly 500,000 distinct CDR3 sequences, under 15% of them singletons. This specimen was PBMCs from the stem cell graft donor, taken from the stem cell graft. The source is a human donor who donated a stem cell graft to a child with combined immunodeficiency. Both conserved end residues are part of each CDR3. D genes are given only for firm matches. Only some rows state a clone size, as once, few, many or a class for expanded clones.

>many|-|TRBJ1-5|TRBV27
CASSFRRTNQPQHF
TGTGCCAGCAGTTTCAGAAGGACCAATCAGCCCCAGCATTTT
>-|-|TRBJ2-3|TRBV6-2/TRBV6-3
CASSYRPSRDAAQYF
TGTGCCAGCAGTTATCGTCCTAGCCGAGATGCGGCGCAGTATTTT
>-|-|TRBJ2-3|TRBV4-3
CASSHFQDSRTDTQYF
TGCGCCAGCAGCCATTTTCAGGACAGCCGCACAGATACGCAGTATTTT
>many|TRBD1|TRBJ1-2|TRBV7-2
CASSRLTGTGGAGYGYTF
TGTGCCAGCAGCCGACTAACCGGGACAGGGGGCGCGGGTTATGGCTACACCTTC
>many|-|TRBJ1-1|TRBV12-3/TRBV12-4
CASSWIRNTEAFF
TGTGCCAGCAGTTGGATTAGAAACACTGAAGCTTTCTTT
>few|TRBD1|TRBJ2-7|TRBV7-6
CASSSEGAGYRYEQYF
TGTGCCAGCAGCTCAGAGGGGGCAGGGTATCGCTACGAGCAGTACTTC
>-|TRBD2|TRBJ2-3|TRBV30
CAWTGGLAGGTDTQYF
TGTGCCTGGACAGGTGGACTAGCGGGGGGCACAGATACGCAGTATTTT
>few|TRBD2|TRBJ2-1|TRBV27
CASSPHTGLAGGTEQFF
TGTGCCAGCAGCCCACATACGGGACTAGCGGGAGGTACTGAGCAGTTCTTC
>-|-|TRBJ1-3|TRBV6-5
CASSSSPGSSGNTIYF
TGTGCCAGCAGTTCGTCCCCTGGGAGCTCTGGAAACACCATATATTTT
>many|TRBD1|TRBJ1-2|TRBV29-1
CSVRDRDDYGYTF
TGCAGCGTTAGGGACAGGGATGACTATGGCTACACCTTC
>many|-|TRBJ2-5|TRBV29-1
CSVEIRETQYF
TGCAGCGTTGAAATCCGAGAGACCCAGTACTTC
>few|-|TRBJ2-1|TRBV7-2
CASSLNSARNEQFF
TGTGCCAGCAGCCTCAATAGTGCCAGGAATGAGCAGTTCTTC
>few|TRBD1|TRBJ2-1|TRBV5-4
CASSLGDRYGNEQFF
TGTGCCAGCAGCTTGGGGGACAGGTACGGGAATGAGCAGTTCTTC
>many|-|TRBJ2-3|TRBV6-5
CASSSWGDEDTQYF
TGTGCCAGCAGTTCGTGGGGGGATGAAGATACGCAGTATTTT
>-|TRBD1|TRBJ2-7|TRBV7-2
CASSLGTGTGYEQYF
TGTGCCAGCAGCTTAGGGACAGGGACCGGCTACGAGCAGTACTTC
>-|-|TRBJ2-3|TRBV5-1
CASSLGGALADTQYF
TGCGCCAGCAGCTTGGGGGGCGCCTTGGCGGATACGCAGTATTTT
>few|-|TRBJ2-2|TRBV5-6
CASSVLRTSYGELFF
TGTGCCAGCAGCGTCCTTCGGACGAGCTACGGGGAGCTGTTTTTT
>few|-|TRBJ2-3|TRBV3-1
CASSRGVRTQYF
TGTGCCAGCAGCCGGGGGGTCCGTACGCAGTATTTT
>many|-|TRBJ2-7|TRBV12-3/TRBV12-4
CASSDPLGYEQYF
TGTGCCAGCAGTGACCCGCTAGGTTACGAGCAGTACTTC
>few|-|TRBJ1-1|TRBV25-1
CASSPTTGSLNTEAFF
TGTGCCAGCAGCCCCACCACAGGGTCTCTGAACACTGAAGCTTTCTTT
>-|-|TRBJ1-1|TRBV5-1
CASSLVAGSVGTEAFF
TGCGCCAGCAGCTTGGTCGCAGGGTCGGTTGGCACTGAAGCTTTCTTT
>many|TRBD1|TRBJ2-7|TRBV11-3
CASSLFPGQGRSSYEQYF
TGTGCCAGCAGCTTATTCCCGGGACAGGGACGGAGCTCCTACGAGCAGTACTTC
>many|TRBD2|TRBJ2-7|TRBV5-1
CASSLVTSGPRGYEQYF
TGCGCCAGCAGCTTGGTGACTAGCGGACCCAGAGGTTACGAGCAGTACTTC
>many|-|TRBJ2-1|TRBV5-6
CASIATGGRYNEQFF
TGTGCCAGCATCGCCACGGGGGGCCGATACAATGAGCAGTTCTTC
>many|-|TRBJ2-5|TRBV29-1
CSVEAHQETQYF
TGCAGCGTTGAGGCTCATCAAGAGACCCAGTACTTC
>few|-|TRBJ2-1|TRBV16
CASSQSSGSYNEQFF
TGTGCCAGCAGCCAATCCAGCGGCTCCTACAATGAGCAGTTCTTC
>few|-|TRBJ2-7|TRBV29-1
CSVEDPGRSYEQYF
TGCAGCGTTGAAGATCCCGGGCGCTCCTACGAGCAGTACTTC
>many|TRBD2|TRBJ2-1|TRBV5-4
CASRLAVNNEQFF
TGTGCCAGCAGACTAGCGGTTAACAATGAGCAGTTCTTC
>many|-|TRBJ2-7|TRBV6-5
CASSYGGLLYEQYF
TGTGCCAGCAGTTATGGGGGGCTCTTGTACGAGCAGTACTTC
>-|TRBD2|TRBJ2-6|TRBV30
CAWGRKAGISGANVLTF
TGTGCCTGGGGCCGGAAAGCGGGGATCTCTGGGGCCAACGTCCTGACTTTC
>few|TRBD2|TRBJ2-7|TRBV27
CASRPGAGGSYEQYF
TGTGCCAGCAGACCGGGGGCGGGAGGGAGTTACGAGCAGTACTTC
>-|-|TRBJ2-3|TRBV20-1
CSASPTLRPTQYF
TGCAGTGCTAGCCCTACTCTAAGGCCTACGCAGTATTTT
>many|-|TRBJ1-2|TRBV4-2
CASSQVPVRFHGYTF
TGTGCCAGCAGCCAAGTTCCAGTGAGATTCCATGGCTACACCTTC
>many|-|TRBJ2-2|TRBV24-1
CATSDWQDTGELFF
TGTGCCACCAGTGACTGGCAGGACACCGGGGAGCTGTTTTTT
>few|-|TRBJ2-7|TRBV29-1
CSVGSPGSYEQYF
TGCAGCGTTGGCAGTCCGGGCTCCTACGAGCAGTACTTC
>many|TRBD1|TRBJ2-2|TRBV9
CASSVPHPGTENTGELFF
TGTGCCAGCAGCGTTCCACACCCTGGGACAGAGAACACCGGGGAGCTGTTTTTT
>many|-|TRBJ2-1|TRBV29-1
CSVAGAMDNEQFF
TGCAGCGTTGCCGGGGCGATGGACAATGAGCAGTTCTTC
>-|TRBD2|TRBJ2-2|TRBV5-1
CASQGLAVNTGELFF
TGCGCCAGCCAAGGACTAGCGGTAAACACCGGGGAGCTGTTTTTT
>-|-|TRBJ2-7|TRBV5-4
CASSPGRVGNSYEQYF
TGTGCCAGCAGCCCTGGCCGCGTCGGGAACTCCTACGAGCAGTACTTC
>-|-|TRBJ2-5|TRBV6-1
CASRPSSRTAFMETQYF
TGTGCCAGCAGACCCTCCAGCCGGACCGCTTTTATGGAGACCCAGTACTTC
>many|-|TRBJ2-3|TRBV5-1
CASSLVQSTDTQYF
TGCGCCAGCAGCTTGGTCCAGTCCACAGATACGCAGTATTTT
>-|TRBD2|TRBJ2-1|TRBV7-3
CASSLASGVSSYNEQFF
TGTGCCAGCAGCTTAGCTAGCGGGGTGAGCTCCTACAATGAGCAGTTCTTC
>few|-|TRBJ1-2|TRBV6-6
CASSSNSMGYTF
TGTGCCAGCAGTTCCAACAGCATGGGCTACACCTTC
>-|-|TRBJ2-1|TRBV7-9
CASSFIGALNEQFF
TGTGCCAGCAGCTTTATTGGGGCGCTGAATGAGCAGTTCTTC
>few|-|TRBJ2-7|TRBV12-3/TRBV12-4
CASCQGGYEQYF
TGTGCCAGTTGTCAGGGGGGCTACGAGCAGTACTTC
>few|-|TRBJ2-1|TRBV7-2
CASSFGLKGRSSYNEQFF
TGTGCCAGCAGCTTTGGGCTCAAGGGACGGAGCTCCTACAATGAGCAGTTCTTC
>-|TRBD1|TRBJ2-1|TRBV6-2/TRBV6-3
CASKDRVYEQFF
TGTGCCAGTAAGGACAGGGTCTATGAGCAGTTCTTC
>many|-|TRBJ2-2|TRBV3-1
CASSQRRTGELFF
TGTGCCAGCAGCCAAAGACGAACCGGGGAGCTGTTTTTT
>-|TRBD1|TRBJ2-3|TRBV5-1
CASTGDRGITDTQYF
TGCGCCAGCACCGGGGACAGGGGAATCACAGATACGCAGTATTTT
>-|-|TRBJ1-5|TRBV4-3
CASSQDRGVGQPQHF
TGCGCCAGCAGCCAAGATAGGGGGGTAGGTCAGCCCCAGCATTTT
>few|-|TRBJ2-7|TRBV27
CASSSTRGSYEQYF
TGTGCCAGCAGTTCCACTAGAGGGTCCTACGAGCAGTACTTC
>-|-|TRBJ1-2|TRBV27
CASSLSDGTIYGYTF
TGTGCCAGCAGTTTATCAGACGGGACGATTTATGGCTACACCTTC
>-|-|TRBJ2-7|TRBV5-1
CASSITSHSYEQYF
TGCGCCAGCAGCATAACCAGCCACTCCTACGAGCAGTACTTC
>-|-|TRBJ1-2|TRBV4-3
CASSQGVRNYGYTF
TGCGCCAGCAGCCAAGGGGTCAGAAACTATGGCTACACCTTC
>-|TRBD1|TRBJ2-1|TRBV10-3
CAISGTGDEQFF
TGTGCCATCAGTGGGACAGGGGATGAGCAGTTCTTC